This T cell receptor beta chain was retrieved from a study of blood T cell repertoires in COVID-19. About the research overall: COVID-19 samples, acute and convalescent, were from the United States, Italy and Spain. T cells, B-cell-depleted T cells, or PBMCs provided the cDNA or gDNA that served as material.

In the authors' workflow: Researchers report that nucleated cell counts were estimated from reference gene primer amplification. Assay: immunoSEQ multiplex PCR; the TCRdb copy retains only in-frame clones and omits some. That table supplies the V and J calls and clone size; D and trimming were determined from the DNA. The table records 150,000 to 200,000 clones, 88% of them present only once. V was clipped by 6 bases and J by 11 bases; unmatched bases: 13. Germline CDR1 reads MDHEN; CDR2 reads SYDVKM. The CDR3 length is 15 residues. The sequence was obtained from a man aged 45 to 65 who had recovered from COVID-19. The sequencing sample was made of peripheral blood. V gene TRBV28 combines with J gene TRBJ1-6; 7 nucleotides line up with TRBD1. In nucleotides, the CDR3 is TGTGCCAGCAGATCGTCCGGCGACAGGGATCCACCCCTCCACTTT. This codes for CASRSSGDRDPPLHF.